The next 30 T cell receptor beta chains were all read from a single sample in a study of graft-versus-host responses after intestinal transplantation. This table comes from immunoSEQ multiplex PCR, and its TCRdb copy is limited to in-frame clones, with some not included. The sample holds about 14,000 clones; about 60% are singletons and the top ten take 13%. Processing of graft tissue released intraepithelial and lamina propria lymphocytes. The sequencing here drew on ileum tissue, taken 524 days after transplant. All receptors come from a human patient who received an intestinal transplant, so some T cells may come from the graft donor.

The chain employs TRBV7-9 and TRBJ1-3, with 7 bases lining up with TRBD1. Germline CDR1 SEHNR, CDR2 FQNEAQ (reference sequence). The CDR3 runs 17 residues. The ends lost 0 bases at V and 0 bases at J; junction bases unmatched: 5. The CDR3 loop reads CASSLAARGTSGNTIYF. The CDR3 DNA reads as TGTGCCAGCAGCTTAGCTGCCAGGGGGACCTCTGGAAACACCATATATTTT.

This chain uses TRBV18 with TRBJ1-2; D is unresolved. V lost 5 bases, J lost 7 bases, and 17 bases lay in between. The CDR3 sequence is 14 residues long. Per the germline V gene, CDR1 is KGHSH and CDR2 is LQKENI. The DNA of the CDR3 is TGTGCCAGCTCAGGACTCCTCTCCTCGGGTGGCTACACCTTC. Its translation is CASSGLLSSGGYTF. Supplemented by reference TRBV18 and TRBJ1-2, the full variable domain reads NAGVMQNPRHLVRRRGQEARLRCSPMKGHSHVYWYRQLPEEGLKFMVYLQKENIIDESGMPKERFSAEFPKEGPSILRIQQVVRGDSAAYFCASSGLLSSGGYTFGSGTRLTVV.

The V gene is TRBV7-8, the J gene TRBJ1-1; D call uncertain. V lost 2 bases and J 5 bases, leaving 12 bases between the germline ends. The CDR3 is 14 residues long. The germline gives CDR1 SGHVS, CDR2 FQNEAQ. The chain's CDR3 is CASSLRGMGTEAFF. Written as DNA, the CDR3 is TGTGCCAGCAGCTTACGGGGAATGGGGACTGAAGCTTTCTTT.

The chain carries TRBV19 and TRBJ2-1, with 15 bases identical to TRBD2. V shed 5 bases and J 8 bases; nucleotides not matched to a gene: 4. In germline, CDR1 is LNHDA, CDR2 SQIVND (reference sequence). The CDR3 consists of 15 residues. This CDR3 is CASSPGLAGGHEQFF. CDR3 DNA: TGTGCCAGTAGTCCGGGACTAGCGGGGGGCCATGAGCAGTTCTTC. The full variable domain, its missing parts supplied by reference TRBV19 and TRBJ2-1, is DGGITQSPKYLFRKEGQNVTLSCEQNLNHDAMYWYRQDPGQGLRLIYYSQIVNDFQKGDIAEGYSVSREKKESFPLTVTSAQKNPTAFYLCASSPGLAGGHEQFFGPGTRLTVL.

J is TRBJ2-7 and V is TRBV19; D gene uncertain. The CDR3 covers 11 residues. Germline lookup yields CDR1 LNHDA and CDR2 SQIVND (reference sequence). V lost 6 bases to trimming and J lost 5 bases, with 8 bases between them. The CDR3 is CASRFEDEQYF. The CDR3 bases are TGTGCCAGTAGATTCGAGGACGAGCAGTACTTC.

The count of this clone is one. This sequence joins TRBV6-5 and TRBJ2-5; D unclear. The J call may be faulty, since TRBJ2-7 better matches the DNA end. CDR1 and CDR2 from the germline V gene are MNHEY and SVGAGI. CDR3 length equals 13 residues. CDR3 bases: TGTGCCAGCAGTAGAACAGCCACTTACGAGCAGTACTTC. Protein product: CASSRTATYEQYF.

This chain connects TRBV4-3 to TRBJ1-2, with 8 positions matching TRBD1. Losses at the gene ends were 6 bases for V and 2 bases for J; bases not matched to a gene: 5. Germline CDR1 LGHNA, CDR2 YSLEER. The CDR3 runs 14 residues. The CDR3 loop reads CASSLDRANYGYTF. In DNA form, the CDR3 reads TGCGCCAGCAGTCTGGACAGGGCAAACTATGGCTACACCTTC.

V usage is TRBV2 and J usage is TRBJ1-1; no reliable D call. CDR1 is SNHLY, CDR2 FYNNEI, per germline. CDR3 length: 14 amino acids. Trimming took 4 bases from V and 0 from J, leaving 9 bases between them. The CDR3: CASSGRRMNTEAFF. CDR3 nucleotide sequence: TGTGCCAGCAGTGGGCGGAGAATGAACACTGAAGCTTTCTTT.

The CDR3 spells CASSQGRQGRNYGYTF. In nucleotides, the CDR3 is TGTGCCAGCAGCCAAGGCCGACAGGGAAGGAACTATGGCTACACCTTC. The chain carries TRBV5-6 and TRBJ1-2, with 7 bases that match TRBD1. J was trimmed by 2 bases and V by 4 bases; bases with no gene match: 11. This CDR3 comprises 16 residues. The germline gives CDR1 SGHDT, CDR2 YYEEEE.

This clone was seen a single time. CDR3 residues: CASSQRTGLNTEAFF. In DNA form, the CDR3 reads TGTGCCAGCAGCCAGCGGACAGGGCTGAACACTGAAGCTTTCTTT. The gene calls are TRBV7-9 and TRBJ1-1; TRBD1 agrees at 8 bases. CDR1 SEHNR and CDR2 FQNEAQ come from the germline V gene (reference sequence). The CDR3 consists of 15 residues. With 5 bases clipped from V and 0 bases from J, the junction kept 5 bases outside the gene matches.

This sequence joins TRBV10-3 and TRBJ1-1, with a weak D call TRBD1 (6 bases). The CDR3 has 14 residues. The germline V and J ends were trimmed by 3 bases and 4 bases, with 12 bases remaining between them. CDR1 and CDR2 (germline): ENHRY, SYGVKD. Written as DNA, the CDR3 is TGTGCCATCAGTGACTATCAGGGGACCACTGAAGCTTTCTTT. Protein sequence: CAISDYQGTTEAFF.

The V call is TRBV6-5, the J call TRBJ2-2; 9 bases map to TRBD1. The V and J ends lost 6 bases and 5 bases, in that order; junction bases with no gene match: 4. Looked up from germline, CDR1 is MNHEY and CDR2 is SVGAGI. The CDR3 is 14 amino acids. CDR3 sequence: CASRGTGRTGELFF. CDR3 coding DNA: TGTGCCAGCAGGGGGACAGGGAGGACCGGGGAGCTGTTTTTT.

This clone is judged medium-sized. This chain joins TRBV19 and TRBJ1-1; TRBD1 agrees at 7 bases. The V gene's germline CDR1 is LNHDA and CDR2 SQIVND (reference sequence). V lost 6 bases to trimming and J lost 0 bases; unmatched junction nucleotides: 4. CDR3 size: 14 residues. This chain's CDR3 is CASRQTGLNTEAFF. The CDR3 bases are TGTGCCAGTAGGCAGACAGGGCTGAACACTGAAGCTTTCTTT.

Within the sample, this clone is medium-sized. The V call is TRBV18, the J call TRBJ2-7; 9 nucleotides align to TRBD2. This CDR3 is built from 13 residues. Germline V gene lookup returns CDR1 KGHSH and CDR2 LQKENI. With V trimmed by 5 bases and J by 4 bases, 3 bases remained unmatched. The CDR3 reads CASSAAGGYEQYF. CDR3 bases: TGTGCCAGCTCAGCGGCGGGGGGGTACGAGCAGTACTTC.

V is TRBV7-6 and J is TRBJ1-4; D perhaps matches TRBD1 (6 bases). CDR1 is SGHVS, CDR2 FNYEAQ, per germline. The CDR3 totals 14 residues. Trimming removed 1 base from V and 8 bases from J, with 11 bases in between. CDR3 in amino acids: CASSLGQVGEKLFF. The CDR3 nucleotides are TGTGCCAGCAGCTTAGGACAGGTCGGGGAAAAACTGTTTTTT.

The chain is built from TRBV2 and TRBJ2-3; D is possibly TRBD2 (5 bases). The V end lost 3 bases, the J end lost 0 bases, and 7 bases lay between the germline ends. The CDR3 length is 14 residues. Germline loops: CDR1 SNHLY, CDR2 FYNNEI. The CDR3 spells CASSDGVSTDTQYF. The CDR3 DNA follows: TGTGCCAGCAGTGACGGGGTTAGCACAGATACGCAGTATTTT.

The rearrangement links TRBV6-1 to TRBJ1-2; 9 nucleotides agree with TRBD1. CDR1 is MNHNS, CDR2 SASEGT, per germline. Trimming took 3 bases from V and 4 from J; bases not matched to a gene: 6. The CDR3 sequence is 15 residues long. The CDR3 region has the DNA TGTGCCAGCAGTGAGGGGACAGGGAACTCCTATGGCTACACCTTC. This codes for CASSEGTGNSYGYTF.

V is TRBV28 and J is TRBJ2-2, with 8 bases that match TRBD2. In germline, CDR1 is MDHEN, CDR2 SYDVKM. This CDR3 region has 15 residues. Trimming took 2 bases from V and 1 from J; bases not matched to a gene: 0. The chain's CDR3 is CASSLLAGNTGELFF. CDR3 coding DNA: TGTGCCAGCAGTTTACTAGCGGGGAACACCGGGGAGCTGTTTTTT.

The V and J genes are TRBV29-1 and TRBJ2-1; no clear D. Trimming removed 8 bases at V and 8 bases at J, with 13 bases between. The CDR3 has 11 amino acids. The germline V gene has CDR1 SQVTM and CDR2 ANQGSEA. The CDR3, as DNA: TGCAGCCTAAAGCTTGCGGATGAGCAGTTCTTC. Protein: CSLKLADEQFF.

The chain has TRBV6-4 and TRBJ1-6; 7 bases fit TRBD1. Trimming removed 0 bases from V and 7 bases from J; junction bases left unmatched: 0. The CDR3 is made up of 14 amino acids. The germline CDR1 and CDR2 sequences are MRHNA and SNTAGT. For the CDR3, the DNA is TGTGCCAGCAGTGACTCGACAGGGAATTCACCCCTCCACTTT. This codes for CASSDSTGNSPLHF.

This clone occurred a few times. The V gene is TRBV6-5, the J gene TRBJ1-1; D uncertain. V was cut by 6 bases and J by 7 bases, with 15 bases left in between. This CDR3 is 13 amino acids long. CDR1 and CDR2 from the germline V gene are MNHEY and SVGAGI. The chain's CDR3 is CASSTGAGSEAFF. CDR3 in DNA: TGTGCCAGCAGCACCGGAGCTGGCAGTGAAGCTTTCTTT.

The gene calls are TRBV30 and TRBJ2-3, with D hard to call. Trimming stripped 1 base from V and 4 bases from J, with 6 bases between. Germline V CDR1 and CDR2: GTSNPN, SVGIG (reference sequence). The CDR3 has 12 amino acids. The CDR3 DNA reads TGTGCCTGGAGTGATCAGTCAGATACGCAGTATTTT. Translated: CAWSDQSDTQYF.

V gene TRBV4-3 combines with J gene TRBJ1-3; TRBD1 is a possible D gene (5 bases). The ends were cut back, 1 base at V and 2 bases at J, with 6 bases in the middle. The CDR3 consists of 14 residues. CDR1 is LGHNA, CDR2 YSLEER, per germline. The CDR3 sequence is CASSQGQTGNTIYF. The CDR3 nucleotides read TGCGCCAGCAGCCAAGGACAGACTGGAAACACCATATATTTT.

This chain uses TRBV4-3 with TRBJ2-2, with TRBD2 matching over 13 bases. The V gene's germline CDR1 is LGHNA and CDR2 YSLEER. V lost 5 bases to trimming and J lost 7 bases; unmatched junction nucleotides: 7. This CDR3 is 16 amino acids long. The CDR3 coding sequence is TGCGCCAGCAGCAGCACTAGCGGGGGGGCAGGCGGGGAGCTGTTTTTT. It is translated as CASSSTSGGAGGELFF.

This clone was observed a handful of times. This rearrangement joins TRBV4-3 to TRBJ2-7, with TRBD1 matching over 9 bases. With V trimmed by 0 bases and J by 3 bases, 3 bases remained unmatched. This CDR3 is 15 amino acids long. Germline V gene lookup returns CDR1 LGHNA and CDR2 YSLEER. The chain's CDR3 is CASSQDRQGDYEQYF. CDR3 nucleotides: TGCGCCAGCAGCCAAGATCGACAGGGGGACTACGAGCAGTACTTC.

J is TRBJ2-5 and V is TRBV11-3; 8 bases align to TRBD1. TRBJ2-7 matches the DNA end more closely, so the J call is doubtful. This CDR3 has 14 amino acids. In germline, CDR1 is SGHNT, CDR2 YENEEA. CDR3 loop: CASSSGTGVYEQYF. The CDR3 DNA is TGTGCCAGCAGCTCCGGGACAGGAGTCTACGAGCAGTACTTC.

The chain uses TRBV5-4 and TRBJ2-2, with 7 bases lining up with TRBD1. This CDR3 comprises 13 residues. Germline CDR1 is SGHNT and CDR2 is YYREEE (reference sequence). The trim removed 4 bases at V and 4 bases at J, leaving 1 base unmatched. CDR3 region: CASSRQGTGELFF. As DNA, the CDR3 is TGTGCCAGCAGCCGACAGGGCACCGGGGAGCTGTTTTTT.

The chain's CDR3 is CASSLGLLGYNEQFF. Written as DNA, the CDR3 is TGTGCCAGCAGCTTGGGCTTACTAGGATACAATGAGCAGTTCTTC. The V call is TRBV5-6, the J call TRBJ2-1, with a tentative D call TRBD2 (5 bases). CDR1 and CDR2 from the germline V gene are SGHDT and YYEEEE. The CDR3 runs 15 residues. Trimming cost V 0 bases and J 4 bases, with 11 bases left between them.

This clone came up many times. The chain recombines TRBV4-1 with TRBJ2-7, with 7 bases fitting TRBD1. CDR3 length: 16 amino acids. Trimming cost V 0 bases and J 4 bases; bases outside gene matches: 9. Germline V gene lookup returns CDR1 MGHRA and CDR2 YSYEKL. CDR3 bases: TGCGCCAGCAGCCAAGATGGACAGGTGGGGATATACGAGCAGTACTTC. Residues: CASSQDGQVGIYEQYF.

The J gene is TRBJ2-7, the V gene TRBV27, with D unresolved. Germline assignment: CDR1 MNHEY and CDR2 SMNVEV (reference sequence). Trimming took 2 bases from V and 1 from J, leaving 21 bases between them. The CDR3 totals 18 residues. The CDR3 DNA reads TGTGCCAGCAGTTTAAGATCCCCGACACATCCCCTATCCTACGAGCAGTACTTC. It is translated as CASSLRSPTHPLSYEQYF.